This T cell receptor beta chain was found in a study of T cells after posttransplantation cyclophosphamide (dated by TCRdb to about 2016). Study-level background: Using TRB sequencing, the study followed how the T cell repertoire rebuilt after myeloablative bone marrow transplantation with posttransplantation cyclophosphamide given as GVHD prophylaxis. Samples from approximately 37 PTCy-treated patients, along with samples from roughly 15 of their related bone marrow donors, underwent antigen receptor sequencing. Blood from every one of the 30 or so PTCy patients who had 1-year posttransplant specimens underwent TRB sequencing. In 3 patients, TRB sequencing was also performed on up to roughly 3 more blood samples taken 2 to 5.2 years after transplant, and in 4 patients, pretransplant blood was also TRB-sequenced. Because TRA and TRB clonality were tightly correlated in 9 samples, subsequent TCR analyses were focused on TRB only. Public TRB sequences were searched against a database of over 3,600 sequences associated with responses to pathogens, tumor antigens, self-antigens and alloantigens.

Counted from cysteine to phenylalanine, this CDR3 has 15 amino acids. The kept DNA is CDR3 alone, 45 bases in frame from the first base. The germline ends are 14 bases apart after V is trimmed by 5 bases and J by 4 bases. CDR1 is given as KGHSH and CDR2 as LQKENI, both from the germline V gene. Peripheral blood samples were provided by related bone marrow donors on the day of marrow donation. Peripheral blood and bone marrow mononuclear cells were isolated by Ficoll-Hypaque density centrifugation and were cryopreserved. The table lists this clone with many counts. Its antigen has not been determined. No much larger clone exists at a distance of one base, and base qualities are not known. Genomic DNA was used for TRB sequencing, which was performed with the immunoSEQ assay at survey resolution or with the hsTCRB kit. In the source study's methods: Initial read processing used immunoSEQ software, and repertoire analyses used the LymphoSeq R package. Clonality was calculated as 1 minus normalized Shannon entropy, and the Gini coefficient was also calculated for each TRB dataset. To infer phenotypes in unsorted samples, TRB sequences from sorted subsets of the recipient or donor were mapped onto the unsorted samples of the same recipient. Here the immuneACCESS table is served through TCRdb, limited to in-frame sequences with V and J called. Missing clones are a known gap in these copies; in checked studies unresolved V genes cover under half, and the rest lacks a known reason. V and J calls and clone size are given by that table; D and trimming were obtained from the DNA. This sample holds tens of thousands of clones in total, without any singletons. The ten largest clones represent less than 7.5% of the sample.

What the authors observed across the whole study: Across more than 35 patients, recipient CMV seropositivity and CMV reactivation were highly associated with TRB clonality; PTCy diversity was similar to CNI/methotrexate controls. The TRB repertoires of T cells infiltrating skin or GI tract showed only limited overlap with the TRB repertoires of T cells in blood. Donor-recipient similarity was low at 1-2 months but rose over the first year, and later blood repertoires were often dominated by donor CD8+ memory clones.

Sequencing input: PBMCs. In this chain, TRBV18 is recombined with TRBJ2-2; TRBD1 might be the D gene, on 6 matching bases. The TCR comes from a woman in her 50s in good health and a related stem cell transplant donor. The CDR3 reads CASSSQGPGTGELFF. The nucleotide sequence is given as TGTGCCAGCTCATCACAGGGTCCTGGCACCGGGGAGCTGTTTTTT.